This passage covers 29 T cell receptor beta chains from one sample sequenced in a study of regulatory T cells in long-lasting Graves disease. Through Arm-PCR of CDR3 regions and iRepertoire HTBI primers, TCR beta libraries were built. TCRdb re-called the multiplex PCR reads with MiXCR, one entry per CDR3 protein. The repertoire holds 350,000 to 400,000 distinct CDR3 sequences, with about 14% as singletons. Time point of the sample: newly diagnosed GD, antithyroid drugs for less than 3 months. RNA isolated from PBMCs was used to make the TCR library. This specimen consisted of peripheral blood mononuclear cells (PBMCs), obtained at new diagnosis, from a patient treated with antithyroid drugs. All receptors derive from a female donor with Graves disease.

This chain uses TRBV9 with TRBJ1-1, with 9 bases identical to TRBD1. CDR3 size: 17 residues. Germline CDR1 reads SGDLS; CDR2 reads YYNGEE. Germline trimming cut 3 bases from V and 3 bases from J; bases unmatched to any gene: 12. The CDR3 protein is CASSAYPGQGGDTEAFF. Written as DNA, the CDR3 is TGTGCCAGCAGCGCCTATCCGGGACAGGGAGGTGACACTGAAGCTTTCTTT. Full variable domain (remainder filled in from reference TRBV9 and TRBJ1-1): DSGVTQTPKHLITATGQRVTLRCSPRSGDLSVYWYQQSLDQGLQFLIQYYNGEERAKGNILERFSAQQFPDLHSELNLSSLELGDSALYFCASSAYPGQGGDTEAFFGQGTRLTVV.

The chain couples TRBV20-1 to TRBJ2-2; D is unresolved. The CDR3 covers 12 residues. Germline CDR1 reads DFQATT; CDR2 reads SNEGSKA (reference sequence). The CDR3 bases are TGCAGCGTACCATCAGTGCCCGGGGAGCTGTTTTTT. Translating it yields CSVPSVPGELFF.

This sequence joins TRBV18 and TRBJ1-2; no reliable D call. CDR3 size: 15 residues. Germline CDR1 and CDR2: KGHSH and LQKENI. Trimming took 6 bases from V and 0 from J, leaving 14 bases between them. The chain's CDR3 is CASSPEVSANYGYTF. The CDR3 coding sequence is TGTGCCAGCTCCCCCGAGGTTTCGGCTAACTATGGCTACACCTTC.

This clonotype was picked up many times. This chain joins TRBV20-1 and TRBJ1-1; 9 bases fit TRBD1. Trimming at V came to 0 bases and at J to 5 bases, leaving 7 bases not matched to a gene. CDR1 and CDR2 from the germline V gene are DFQATT and SNEGSKA (reference sequence). The CDR3 consists of 15 residues. The CDR3 protein is CSAREPTGGDTEAFF. CDR3 coding DNA: TGCAGTGCTAGAGAGCCGACAGGGGGAGATACTGAAGCTTTCTTT.

Worth noting for this clonotype: The junction differs from germline at one of its ends, possibly a read error. The rearrangement uses TRBV5-1 and TRBJ2-1, with a possible D match to TRBD1 (6 bases). CDR3 length: 13 residues. Germline CDR1 SGHRS, CDR2 YFSETQ. The CDR3 region has the DNA TGCGCCAGCAGCCCGGACAGCCAAGAGACCCGGTACTTC. It yields the protein CASSPDSQETRYF.

This clonotype was counted at least ten times. The J gene is TRBJ2-6, the V gene TRBV10-3; a possible D gene is TRBD1 (5 bases). The CDR3 consists of 14 residues. Per germline, CDR1 ENHRY and CDR2 SYGVKD. Deletions cut 6 bases from V and 5 bases from J, with 11 bases between. CDR3 nucleotide sequence: TGTGCCATCAGGACAGACCGGCGGGCCAACGTCCTGACTTTC. Its translation is CAIRTDRRANVLTF.

In its sample, this clonotype was seen many times. The V call is TRBV6-2 or TRBV6-3, the J call TRBJ2-5, with TRBD1 identical over 8 bases. V was clipped by 3 bases and J by 5 bases; unmatched bases: 17. The germline V gene has CDR1 MNHEY and CDR2 SVGEGT. The CDR3 extends over 18 amino acids. The CDR3 reads CASSYTGTGRLMVETQYF. The CDR3 DNA follows: TGTGCCAGCAGTTATACCGGGACAGGTCGGCTAATGGTGGAGACCCAGTACTTC.

Many counts were recorded for this clonotype. The chain couples TRBV28 to TRBJ2-7; 8 bases map to TRBD1. With V trimmed by 5 bases and J by 7 bases, 10 bases remained unmatched. Germline V CDR1 and CDR2: MDHEN, SYDVKM. This CDR3 has 14 residues. The CDR3, as DNA: TGTGCCAGCAGTCCTCCGGACAGGGTGGTAGAGCAGTACTTC. Its protein product is CASSPPDRVVEQYF.

This clonotype has a count of ten or more. The chain is built from TRBV6-2 or TRBV6-3 and TRBJ2-1, with a tentative D call TRBD2 (5 bases). CDR3 length: 15 residues. The germline gives CDR1 MNHEY, CDR2 SVGEGT. The ends were cut back, 2 bases at V and 7 bases at J, with 15 bases in the middle. The CDR3 sequence is CASSYDLLRANEQFF. The CDR3 bases are TGTGCCAGCAGTTACGATCTCCTGCGGGCTAATGAGCAGTTCTTC.

In regard to this clonotype: A much larger clone is a single base away; this may be a read error. The rearrangement joins TRBV12-5 to TRBJ2-1; 12 bases are a match to TRBD2. The V gene's germline CDR1 is LGHNT and CDR2 FRNRAP. The CDR3 sequence is 16 residues long. CDR3 nucleotides: TGTGCTAGTGGTTTGGCCACTAGCGGGGGGATTAATGAGCAGTCCTTC. Protein: CASGLATSGGINEQSF.

In its sample, this clonotype was seen many times. This chain connects TRBV6-1 to TRBJ1-1, with D perhaps TRBD1 (5 bases). The germline gives CDR1 MNHNS, CDR2 SASEGT. Trimming took 11 bases from V and 4 from J, leaving 23 bases between them. CDR3 length equals 15 residues. The CDR3 region is CAGNGGTTTLTEAFF. The DNA for the CDR3 is TGTGCCGGGAACGGGGGGACCACAACCCTCACTGAAGCTTTCTTT.

This clonotype showed up many times. This chain connects TRBV11-2 to TRBJ2-1; 9 nucleotides match TRBD2. The V gene end was trimmed by 5 bases and the J gene end by 4 bases; junction bases not matched to a gene: 18. This CDR3 has 19 residues. Germline V gene lookup returns CDR1 SGHAT and CDR2 FQNNGV. The CDR3 region has the DNA TGTGCCAGCAGCCAAGGGACGGCTGGCGCCAGCGGGAGGTACAATGAGCAGTTCTTC. Translating it yields CASSQGTAGASGRYNEQFF.

This clonotype showed up many times. This chain joins TRBV12-3 or TRBV12-4 and TRBJ1-2; D is unresolved. V was clipped by 3 bases and J by 2 bases, with 10 bases between them. This CDR3 region has 14 residues. The CDR3, as DNA: TGTGCCAGCAGTTTCATTAACAACAACTATGGCTACACCTTC. This gives the protein CASSFINNNYGYTF.

The V and J genes are TRBV4-3 and TRBJ1-4, with 9 bases matching TRBD1. V dropped 3 bases and J dropped 8; count of bases not matched to a gene: 10. The length of the CDR3 is 16 residues. CDR1 is LGHNA, CDR2 YSLEER, per germline. Here the CDR3 reads CASSQAGTGSWEKLFF. The CDR3 DNA reads TGCGCCAGCAGCCAGGCCGGGACAGGGTCCTGGGAAAAACTGTTTTTT.

In this sample, this clonotype turned up many times. This sequence joins TRBV10-3 and TRBJ1-1; possibly TRBD1 for D (5 bases). V was pared by 4 bases and J by 0 bases, with 9 bases between. Looked up from germline, CDR1 is ENHRY and CDR2 is SYGVKD. The CDR3 is 14 residues long. CDR3 nucleotide sequence: TGTGCCATCAGTGGTACAGGCATGAACACTGAAGCTTTCTTT. Translated: CAISGTGMNTEAFF.

This clonotype was seen a few times. The chain joins TRBV15 to TRBJ2-1, with a possible D match to TRBD1 (6 bases). The CDR3 is 18 residues long. Per germline, CDR1 LNHNV and CDR2 YYDKDF (reference sequence). V was clipped by 2 bases and J by 2 bases, with 19 bases between them. CDR3: CATSRPLRGTRAYNEQFF. CDR3 coding DNA: TGTGCCACCAGCAGACCCCTTAGAGGGACACGAGCCTACAATGAGCAGTTCTTC.

This chain connects TRBV3-1 to TRBJ1-1, with 9 bases identical to TRBD1. The V segment lost 6 bases and the J segment 5 bases; nucleotides outside the gene matches: 7. The CDR3 spans 14 residues. The germline V gene encodes CDR1 LGHDT and CDR2 YNNKEL (reference sequence). The DNA of the CDR3 is TGTGCCAGCAGTCAGACAGGGGGAGAGACTGAAGCTTTCTTT. This translates into CASSQTGGETEAFF.

The genes are TRBV5-1 and TRBJ2-7, with D hard to call. Per germline, CDR1 SGHRS and CDR2 YFSETQ. The V end was cut by 2 bases, the J end by 2 bases, with 11 bases between. This CDR3 region has 14 residues. CDR3 in amino acids: CASSFYPDPYEQYF. In DNA form, the CDR3 reads TGCGCCAGCAGCTTTTATCCAGATCCCTACGAGCAGTACTTC. Together with reference TRBV5-1 and TRBJ2-7, the CDR3 gives the full variable domain: KAGVTQTPRYLIKTRGQQVTLSCSPISGHRSVSWYQQTPGQGLQFLFEYFSETQRNKGNFPGRFSGRQFSNSRSEMNVSTLELGDSALYLCASSFYPDPYEQYFGPGTRLTVT.

This clonotype was found many times. The chain couples TRBV20-1 to TRBJ1-5; D is uncertain. Germline CDR1 reads DFQATT; CDR2 reads SNEGSKA (reference sequence). The CDR3 is 15 amino acids. V shed 0 bases and J shed 5 bases, with 14 bases lying between them. CDR3 amino acids: CSARDLGGRDQPQHF. The CDR3 DNA reads as TGCAGTGCTAGAGATCTGGGAGGGAGGGATCAGCCCCAGCATTTT.

This clonotype was seen repeatedly, ten times or more. The chain employs TRBV12-3 or TRBV12-4 and TRBJ1-4; unclear D gene. This CDR3 has 14 residues. Between the trimmed V and J ends, which lost 2 bases and 8 bases, there was a span of 12 bases. The CDR3 nucleotides are TGTGCCAGCAGTTTATCCCGGACCCGCGAAAAACTGTTTTTT. Its translation is CASSLSRTREKLFF.

This clonotype was picked up many times. The chain recombines TRBV12-3 or TRBV12-4 with TRBJ1-1; D remains unclear. V was clipped by 8 bases and J by 3 bases, with 13 bases between them. This CDR3 comprises 13 residues. CDR3 sequence reads: CASLNQVYTEAFF. The CDR3 DNA follows: TGTGCCAGCTTAAACCAGGTTTACACTGAAGCTTTCTTT.

The V call is TRBV10-3, the J call TRBJ2-7, with 8 nucleotides matching TRBD2. The V and J ends lost 7 bases and 0 bases, in that order; junction bases with no gene match: 2. The CDR3 has 13 amino acids. Germline V lookup: CDR1 ENHRY, CDR2 SYGVKD. CDR3 residues: CAITSGLSYEQYF. CDR3 sequence (DNA): TGTGCCATCACTAGCGGGCTCTCCTACGAGCAGTACTTC.

The sample holds many counts of this clonotype. In DNA, the CDR3 is TGTGCCTGGAGCCAACCGGACGAACTAAGGGAGACCCAGTACTTC. Its translation is CAWSQPDELRETQYF. The chain has TRBV30 and TRBJ2-5; the D is unclear. The ends were cut back, 3 bases at V and 5 bases at J, with 19 bases in the middle. Germline V gene data show CDR1 as GTSNPN and CDR2 as SVGIG (reference sequence). The CDR3 is 15 amino acids. The whole variable domain, remainder taken from reference TRBV30 and TRBJ2-5, is SQTIHQWPATLVQPVGSPLSLECTVEGTSNPNLYWYRQAAGRGLQLLFYSVGIGQISSEVPQNLSASRPQDRQFILSSKKLLLSDSGFYLCAWSQPDELRETQYFGPGTRLLVL.

This clonotype was observed many times. The rearrangement links TRBV6-1 to TRBJ1-1; D call uncertain. V lost 6 bases and J lost 3, with 14 bases in between. The CDR3 has 14 amino acids. Germline CDR1 MNHNS, CDR2 SASEGT. The CDR3 region has the DNA TGTGCCAGCAGGAGAGGACTTTCCGACACTGAAGCTTTCTTT. This encodes CASRRGLSDTEAFF.

This clonotype was found many times. The rearrangement links TRBV5-1 to TRBJ1-5; D call uncertain. Trimming stripped 1 base from V and 3 bases from J, with 11 bases between. CDR3 length: 15 amino acids. Per the germline V gene, CDR1 is SGHRS and CDR2 is YFSETQ. This CDR3 reads CASSLWGGNNQPQHF. DNA of the CDR3: TGCGCCAGCAGCTTGTGGGGAGGTAACAATCAGCCCCAGCATTTT.

This clonotype was recorded at least ten times. V usage is TRBV29-1 and J usage is TRBJ1-1; D gene unclear. The CDR3 totals 13 residues. Trimming took 0 bases from V and 1 from J, leaving 6 bases between them. The germline V gene has CDR1 SQVTM and CDR2 ANQGSEA. For the CDR3, the DNA is TGCAGCGTTGAAGAGTTGGAGAACACTGAAGCTTTCTTT. Translation gives CSVEELENTEAFF.

This clonotype has a count of ten or more. V usage is TRBV20-1 and J usage is TRBJ2-7, with D possibly called TRBD1 or TRBD2 (5 bases each). Germline V gene sequence: CDR1 DFQATT, CDR2 SNEGSKA (reference sequence). The CDR3 totals 12 residues. V was shortened by 3 bases and J by 4 bases, with 10 bases between the two germline ends. The CDR3, as DNA: TGCAGTGCTAGCCAGGGCGGGTACGAGCAGTACTTC. Protein: CSASQGGYEQYF.

The chain couples TRBV2 to TRBJ2-3; weak D call: TRBD1 (6 bases). The ends were cut back, 8 bases at V and 0 bases at J, with 9 bases in the middle. The length of the CDR3 is 13 residues. The germline V gene has CDR1 SNHLY and CDR2 FYNNEI. The CDR3 protein is CASGQTSTDTQYF. The CDR3 DNA reads TGTGCCAGCGGACAGACTAGCACAGATACGCAGTATTTT.

This clonotype was seen only a few times. In DNA, the CDR3 is TGTGCCAGCAGCTTAGCCTTTGGAGGGGGCGCAACTGAGACCCAGTACTTC. The encoded protein is CASSLAFGGGATETQYF. J is TRBJ2-5 and V is TRBV5-8; possible D gene TRBD1, 7 bases. There are 17 residues in the CDR3. CDR1 SGHTS and CDR2 YDEGEE come from the germline V gene. The V end lost 2 bases, the J end lost 5 bases, and 22 bases lay between the germline ends.